Reported below is one TCR beta chain. Antigen: not known. This record belongs to a study of T cell responses to AZD1222 COVID-19 vaccine. Study-level background: Pooled samples include second doses given at about 4 or 12 weeks. Overall study findings and caveats: Sampling that yielded the repertoires occurred only after the peak T cell response. Of spike-specific TCRs, nearly half reportedly target regions left unmutated in variants.

CDR1 LNHDA and CDR2 SQIVND come from the germline V gene (reference sequence). This CDR3 contains 13 residues. The V gene lost 5 bases and the J gene lost 5 bases, with 13 bases spanning the gap. Measured with immunoSEQ multiplex PCR; TCRdb has only the in-frame clones, and not every one. The sample contains roughly 180,000 clones, approximately 90% of which appear only once. The receptor was derived from an adult in good health. Here the sequenced sample was peripheral blood, taken on day 0 of AZD1222 vaccination. J is TRBJ2-7 and V is TRBV19; the D is unclear. CDR3 loop: CASSSSEVHEQYF. CDR3 bases: TGTGCCAGTAGTTCTAGTGAAGTCCACGAGCAGTACTTC.